This TCR beta chain stems from a study of T cell repertoires in cytomegalovirus infection (dated by TCRdb to about 2019). In the study overall: Because public TCR beta signatures pointed to carriage of CMV infection together with the matching HLA type, the HLA type of each donor mattered for the analysis. What the work shows at the level of the full study, not this receptor alone: The ex vivo response was dominated by HLA-C-restricted CMV-specific TCR beta clonotypes, which also provided the single most frequent clonotype in two of eight donors. In both this cohort and an independent cohort of a few hundred donors, the cumulative frequency of public TCR beta family members distinguished carriers of CMV infection plus the relevant HLA type.

Germline trimming: 4 bases from V, 7 bases from J; junction bases outside gene matches: 10. There are 16 amino acids in the CDR3, from cysteine to phenylalanine inclusive. The retained sequence is limited to the CDR3, 48 bases, with the frame set at the first base. From the germline V gene, CDR1 is SGHVS and CDR2 is FQNEAQ. The instrument was an Illumina HiSeq 1500. TCRdb applied fastp at Q25 and MiXCR to the public reads, then kept only in-frame beta chains. Identical CDR3 proteins give one entry, which carries the most common genes and DNA. The sample data list about 320,000 distinct CDR3 sequences, and 9% to 9.5% of these were observed just once. Approximately 4.7% of the sample lies in the top ten. A remark on this clonotype: Its antigen is unknown. No base qualities exist here, and no much larger clone lies one base off it.

Recombination joined TRBV7-8 with TRBJ1-4; 9 central nucleotides agree with TRBD1. This sequence was found in a human donor in good health (CMV status not recorded). Some clones in this sample may be carry-over from other donors' samples. Sequenced sample: PBMCs. The DNA reads TGTGCCAGCAGCTCAGTTAAACAGGGGGCTTTTGAAAAACTGTTTTTT. Translated, it reads CASSSVKQGAFEKLFF.